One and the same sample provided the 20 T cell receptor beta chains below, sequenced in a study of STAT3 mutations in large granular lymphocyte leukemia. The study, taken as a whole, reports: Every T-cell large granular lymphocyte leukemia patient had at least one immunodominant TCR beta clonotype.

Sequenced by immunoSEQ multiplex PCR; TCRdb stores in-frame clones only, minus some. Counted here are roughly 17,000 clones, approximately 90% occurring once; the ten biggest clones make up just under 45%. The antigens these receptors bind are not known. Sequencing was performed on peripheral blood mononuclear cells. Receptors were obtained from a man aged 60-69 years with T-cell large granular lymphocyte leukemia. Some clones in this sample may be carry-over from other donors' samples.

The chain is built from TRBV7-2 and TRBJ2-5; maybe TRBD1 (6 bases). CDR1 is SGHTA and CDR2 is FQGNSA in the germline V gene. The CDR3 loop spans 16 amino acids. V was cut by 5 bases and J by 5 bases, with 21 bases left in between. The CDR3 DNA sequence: TGTGCCAGCAGCCCCCGCGCAGAGGGGGTTAGGGAGACCCAGTACTTC. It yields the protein CASSPRAEGVRETQYF. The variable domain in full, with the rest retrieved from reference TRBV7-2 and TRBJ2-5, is GAGVSQSPSNKVTEKGKDVELRCDPISGHTALYWYRQSLGQGLEFLIYFQGNSAPDKSGLPSDRFSAERTGGSVSTLTIQRTQQEDSAVYLCASSPRAEGVRETQYFGPGTRLLVL.

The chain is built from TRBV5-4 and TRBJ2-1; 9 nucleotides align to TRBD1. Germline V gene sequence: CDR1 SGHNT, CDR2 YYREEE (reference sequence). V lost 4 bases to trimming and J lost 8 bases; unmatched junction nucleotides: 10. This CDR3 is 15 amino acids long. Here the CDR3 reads CASSIGQGLEYEQFF. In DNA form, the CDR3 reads TGTGCCAGCAGCATCGGACAGGGGCTGGAATATGAGCAGTTCTTC.

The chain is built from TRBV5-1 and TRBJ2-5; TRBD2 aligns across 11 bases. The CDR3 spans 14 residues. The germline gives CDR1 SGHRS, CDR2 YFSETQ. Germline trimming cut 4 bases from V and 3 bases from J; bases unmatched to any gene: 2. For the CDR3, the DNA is TGCGCCAGCAGCACGGGACTAGCGGAAGAGACCCAGTACTTC. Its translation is CASSTGLAEETQYF.

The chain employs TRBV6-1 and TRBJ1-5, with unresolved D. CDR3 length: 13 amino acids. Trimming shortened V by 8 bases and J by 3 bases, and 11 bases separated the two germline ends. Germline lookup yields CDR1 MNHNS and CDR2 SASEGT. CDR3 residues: CASLRGFNQPQHF. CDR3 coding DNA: TGTGCCAGCCTACGAGGTTTCAATCAGCCCCAGCATTTT.

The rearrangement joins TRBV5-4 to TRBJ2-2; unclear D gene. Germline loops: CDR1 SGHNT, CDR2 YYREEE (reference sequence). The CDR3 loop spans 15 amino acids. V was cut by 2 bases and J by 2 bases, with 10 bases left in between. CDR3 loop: CASSFDGGNTGELFF. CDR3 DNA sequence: TGTGCCAGCAGCTTTGATGGCGGTAACACCGGGGAGCTGTTTTTT. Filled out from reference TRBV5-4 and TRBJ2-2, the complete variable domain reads ETGVTQSPTHLIKTRGQQVTLRCSSQSGHNTVSWYQQALGQGPQFIFQYYREEENGRGNFPPRFSGLQFPNYSSELNVNALELDDSALYLCASSFDGGNTGELFFGEGSRLTVL.

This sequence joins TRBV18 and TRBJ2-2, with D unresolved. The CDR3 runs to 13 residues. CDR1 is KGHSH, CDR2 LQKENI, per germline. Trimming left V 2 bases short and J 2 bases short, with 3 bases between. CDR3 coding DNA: TGTGCCAGCTCACCATCCAACACCGGGGAGCTGTTTTTT. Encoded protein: CASSPSNTGELFF.

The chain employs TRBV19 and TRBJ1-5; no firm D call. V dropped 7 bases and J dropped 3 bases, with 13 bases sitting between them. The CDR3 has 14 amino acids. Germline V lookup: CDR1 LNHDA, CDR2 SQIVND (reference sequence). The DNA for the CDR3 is TGTGCCAGTATAGGTCGGACGGTCAATCAGCCCCAGCATTTT. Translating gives CASIGRTVNQPQHF.

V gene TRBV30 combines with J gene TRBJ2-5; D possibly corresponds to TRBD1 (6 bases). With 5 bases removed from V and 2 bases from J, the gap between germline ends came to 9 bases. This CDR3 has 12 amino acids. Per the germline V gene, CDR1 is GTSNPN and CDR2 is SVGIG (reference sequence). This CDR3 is CAWDRRQETQYF. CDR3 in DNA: TGTGCCTGGGACAGGCGTCAAGAGACCCAGTACTTC. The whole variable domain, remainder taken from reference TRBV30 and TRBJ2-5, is SQTIHQWPATLVQPVGSPLSLECTVEGTSNPNLYWYRQAAGRGLQLLFYSVGIGQISSEVPQNLSASRPQDRQFILSSKKLLLSDSGFYLCAWDRRQETQYFGPGTRLLVL.

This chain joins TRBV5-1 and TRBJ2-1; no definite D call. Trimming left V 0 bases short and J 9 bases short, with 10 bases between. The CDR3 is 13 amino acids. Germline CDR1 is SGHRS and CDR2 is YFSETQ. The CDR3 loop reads CASSLALEGEQFF. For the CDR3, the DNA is TGCGCCAGCAGCTTGGCCTTGGAAGGTGAGCAGTTCTTC. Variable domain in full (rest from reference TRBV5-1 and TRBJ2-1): KAGVTQTPRYLIKTRGQQVTLSCSPISGHRSVSWYQQTPGQGLQFLFEYFSETQRNKGNFPGRFSGRQFSNSRSEMNVSTLELGDSALYLCASSLALEGEQFFGPGTRLTVL.

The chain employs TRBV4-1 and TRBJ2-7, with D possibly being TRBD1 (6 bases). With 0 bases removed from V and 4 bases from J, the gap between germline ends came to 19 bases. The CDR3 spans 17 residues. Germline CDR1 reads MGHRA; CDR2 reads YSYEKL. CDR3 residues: CASSQDTQGQGWYEQYF. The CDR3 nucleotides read TGCGCCAGCAGCCAAGATACGCAGGGCCAGGGGTGGTACGAGCAGTACTTC.

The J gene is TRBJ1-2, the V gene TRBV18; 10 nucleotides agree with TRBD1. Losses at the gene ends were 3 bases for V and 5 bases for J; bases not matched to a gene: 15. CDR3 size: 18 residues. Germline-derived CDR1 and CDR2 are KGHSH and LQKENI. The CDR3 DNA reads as TGTGCCAGCTCACCCGTACCCGGGACAGGGGCGTCCGGGTATGGCTACACCTTC. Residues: CASSPVPGTGASGYGYTF.

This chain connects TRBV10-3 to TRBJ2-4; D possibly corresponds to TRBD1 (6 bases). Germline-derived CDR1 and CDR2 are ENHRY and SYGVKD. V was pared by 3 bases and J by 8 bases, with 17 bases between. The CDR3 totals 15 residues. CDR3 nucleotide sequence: TGTGCCATCAGTGACAGCCGGGACACCCCGCACATTCAGTACTTC. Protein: CAISDSRDTPHIQYF.

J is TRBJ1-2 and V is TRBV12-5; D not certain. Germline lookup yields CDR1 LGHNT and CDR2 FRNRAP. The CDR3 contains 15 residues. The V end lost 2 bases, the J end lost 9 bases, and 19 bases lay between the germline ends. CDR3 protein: CASGLLLAPVPSYTF. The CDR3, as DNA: TGTGCTAGTGGTTTGTTACTGGCCCCGGTTCCGAGCTACACCTTC.

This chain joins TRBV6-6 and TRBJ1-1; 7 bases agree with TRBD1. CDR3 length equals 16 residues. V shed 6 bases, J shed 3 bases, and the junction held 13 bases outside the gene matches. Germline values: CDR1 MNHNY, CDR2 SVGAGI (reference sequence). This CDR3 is CASSRMEGALDTEAFF. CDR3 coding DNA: TGTGCCAGCAGCCGTATGGAGGGGGCATTGGACACTGAAGCTTTCTTT.

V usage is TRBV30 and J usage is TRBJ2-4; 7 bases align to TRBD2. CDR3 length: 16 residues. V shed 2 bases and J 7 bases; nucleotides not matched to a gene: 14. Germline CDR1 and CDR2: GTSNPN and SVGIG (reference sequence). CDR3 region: CAWSHRASGTSNIQYF. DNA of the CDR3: TGTGCCTGGAGTCATAGGGCTAGCGGAACCTCCAACATTCAGTACTTC.

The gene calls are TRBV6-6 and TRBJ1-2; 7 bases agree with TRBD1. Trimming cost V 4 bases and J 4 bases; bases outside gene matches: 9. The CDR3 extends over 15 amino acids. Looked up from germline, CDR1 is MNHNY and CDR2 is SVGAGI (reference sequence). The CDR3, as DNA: TGTGCCAGCAGTTCGTCAGGGGGGACTATCTATGGCTACACCTTC. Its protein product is CASSSSGGTIYGYTF.

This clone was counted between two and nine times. The CDR3 here is CASSLSPGAGELFF. The DNA of the CDR3 is TGTGCCAGCAGCTTATCCCCAGGGGCCGGGGAGCTGTTTTTT. The V and J genes are TRBV11-2 and TRBJ2-2, with D maybe TRBD1 (6 bases). The germline CDR1 and CDR2 sequences are SGHAT and FQNNGV. The CDR3 spans 14 residues. The V and J ends lost 2 bases and 6 bases respectively, with 10 bases between them.

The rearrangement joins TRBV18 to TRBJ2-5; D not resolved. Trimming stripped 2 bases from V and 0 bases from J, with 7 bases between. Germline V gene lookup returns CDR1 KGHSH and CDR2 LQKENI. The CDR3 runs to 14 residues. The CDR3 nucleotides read TGTGCCAGCTCACCAAGTGGAGACCAAGAGACCCAGTACTTC. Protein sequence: CASSPSGDQETQYF. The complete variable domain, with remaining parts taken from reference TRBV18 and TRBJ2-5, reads NAGVMQNPRHLVRRRGQEARLRCSPMKGHSHVYWYRQLPEEGLKFMVYLQKENIIDESGMPKERFSAEFPKEGPSILRIQQVVRGDSAAYFCASSPSGDQETQYFGPGTRLLVL.

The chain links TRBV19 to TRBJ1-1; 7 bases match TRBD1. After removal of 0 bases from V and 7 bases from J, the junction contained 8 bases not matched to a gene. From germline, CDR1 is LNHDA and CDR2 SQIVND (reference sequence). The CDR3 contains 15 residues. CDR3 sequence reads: CASSIEGGGQLEAFF. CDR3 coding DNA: TGTGCCAGTAGTATAGAAGGGGGCGGACAGCTTGAAGCTTTCTTT.

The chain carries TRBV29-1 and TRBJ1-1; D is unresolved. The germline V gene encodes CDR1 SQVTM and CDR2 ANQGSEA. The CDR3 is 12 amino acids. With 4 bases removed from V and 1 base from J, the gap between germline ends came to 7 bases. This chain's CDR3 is CSVVGENTEAFF. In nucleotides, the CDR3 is TGCAGCGTTGTGGGTGAGAACACTGAAGCTTTCTTT.